The 30 T cell receptor beta chains presented below share a single source sample, sequenced in a study of T cells after yellow fever vaccination. TCRdb recomputed calls from the 5' RACE reads with MiXCR, one row per CDR3 protein. The sample yields about 160,000 distinct CDR3 sequences, 6% to 7.5% seen once. Sequencing used CD4+ T cells sorted from PBMCs, obtained 5 to 6 days after the first yellow fever vaccination. The receptors were gathered from a man aged 18 to 30 who received the YFV17D yellow fever vaccine.

This chain links TRBV3-1 with TRBJ2-3; 11 bases are shared with TRBD2. Germline CDR1 LGHDT, CDR2 YNNKEL (reference sequence). The ends lost 5 bases at V and 3 bases at J; junction bases unmatched: 7. The CDR3 consists of 16 residues. The CDR3 DNA is TGTGCCAGCAGCGCCCATAGCGGGGGGGGAACAGATACGCAGTATTTT. The encoded protein is CASSAHSGGGTDTQYF.

This clonotype has a count of ten or more. V usage is TRBV7-2 and J usage is TRBJ2-3; 10 bases map to TRBD2. With 5 bases clipped from V and 2 bases from J, the junction kept 4 bases outside the gene matches. The CDR3 loop spans 15 amino acids. Germline loops: CDR1 SGHTA, CDR2 FQGNSA. CDR3: CASSLSGGYTDTQYF. The CDR3 region has the DNA TGTGCCAGCAGCCTTAGCGGGGGGTACACAGATACGCAGTATTTT.

This clonotype occurred many times. The junction differs from germline at one of its ends, possibly a read error. This rearrangement joins TRBV7-7 to TRBJ2-1; tentative D call: TRBD1 (5 bases). Germline V gene data show CDR1 as SSHAT and CDR2 as FNYEAQ (reference sequence). This CDR3 has 15 amino acids. DNA of the CDR3: TGTGCTAGCAGCCACCGGTCAGGGCATTACAATGAGCAGTTCTTC. It specifies CASSHRSGHYNEQFF.

The sample holds a few counts of this clonotype. The gene calls are TRBV4-2 and TRBJ2-3; TRBD2 agrees at 8 bases. Losses at the gene ends were 1 base for V and 6 bases for J; bases not matched to a gene: 12. This CDR3 contains 17 residues. CDR1 and CDR2 from the germline V gene are LGHNA and YNFKEQ. CDR3 sequence (DNA): TGTGCCAGCAGCCAAGTTGGCGGGGGGACCCGTAGGGATACGCAGTATTTT. Translation gives CASSQVGGGTRRDTQYF.

In its sample, this clonotype was seen many times. The chain couples TRBV6-5 to TRBJ2-1; D possibly corresponds to TRBD1 (6 bases). Germline-derived CDR1 and CDR2 are MNHEY and SVGAGI. Trimming cost V 7 bases and J 5 bases, with 9 bases left between them. The CDR3 spans 12 residues. DNA of the CDR3: TGTGCCAGCATTGCAGGGGACAATGAGCAGTTCTTC. Its translation: CASIAGDNEQFF.

This chain connects TRBV5-4 to TRBJ2-5, with 10 bases matching TRBD2. V shed 0 bases, J shed 7 bases, and the junction held 9 bases outside the gene matches. The CDR3 sequence is 16 residues long. CDR1 and CDR2 (germline): SGHNT, YYREEE (reference sequence). The CDR3 sequence is CASSLDPSGGLRTQYF. The CDR3 DNA sequence: TGTGCCAGCAGCTTGGACCCTAGCGGGGGTTTAAGGACCCAGTACTTC.

This clonotype was picked up a small number of times. This chain joins TRBV6-5 and TRBJ2-2, with a weak D call TRBD1 (5 bases). Germline lookup yields CDR1 MNHEY and CDR2 SVGAGI. The CDR3 sequence is 14 residues long. The V gene lost 2 bases and the J gene lost 4 bases, with 8 bases spanning the gap. The CDR3 bases are TGTGCCAGCAGTTACGCGACAGTCACCGGGGAGCTGTTTTTT. Its protein is CASSYATVTGELFF.

At least ten counts were recorded for this clonotype. The chain couples TRBV6-1 to TRBJ1-4; a weak D match, TRBD1 (5 bases). The germline V gene has CDR1 MNHNS and CDR2 SASEGT. There are 15 residues in the CDR3. The V gene lost 7 bases and the J gene lost 3 bases, with 15 bases spanning the gap. The CDR3 loop is CASNQGTPANEKLFF. The CDR3 region has the DNA TGTGCCAGCAATCAAGGGACCCCGGCTAATGAAAAACTGTTTTTT.

This clonotype has ten or more counts. This rearrangement joins TRBV5-1 to TRBJ2-7; 13 bases line up with TRBD2. J was trimmed by 7 bases and V by 2 bases; bases with no gene match: 6. The CDR3 is made up of 15 amino acids. Germline CDR1 and CDR2: SGHRS and YFSETQ. CDR3 loop: CASSLLAGGPGEQYF. In DNA, the CDR3 is TGCGCCAGCAGCTTACTAGCGGGGGGGCCTGGAGAGCAGTACTTC.

The chain couples TRBV12-3 or TRBV12-4 to TRBJ2-4; D possibly corresponds to TRBD1 (6 bases). Trimming took off 3 bases at V and 0 bases at J, with 12 bases between the two ends. This CDR3 is 16 amino acids long. CDR3 amino acids: CASSFNRVVAKNIQYF. The DNA of the CDR3 is TGTGCCAGCAGTTTTAACAGGGTGGTAGCCAAAAACATTCAGTACTTC.

V usage is TRBV3-1 and J usage is TRBJ1-5; TRBD1 might be the D (5 bases). There are 15 residues in the CDR3. The ends were cut back, 1 base at V and 2 bases at J, with 9 bases in the middle. Germline-derived CDR1 and CDR2 are LGHDT and YNNKEL (reference sequence). CDR3 in amino acids: CASSQGRGGNQPQHF. In DNA, the CDR3 is TGTGCCAGCAGCCAAGGTCGAGGGGGCAATCAGCCCCAGCATTTT.

The J gene is TRBJ2-1, the V gene TRBV2; unclear D gene. Per germline, CDR1 SNHLY and CDR2 FYNNEI. The V end was cut by 7 bases, the J end by 6 bases, with 19 bases between. CDR3 length: 15 amino acids. The chain's CDR3 is CASTIWVFPGNEQFF. The CDR3 nucleotides read TGTGCCAGCACGATATGGGTCTTCCCGGGCAATGAGCAGTTCTTC.

This clonotype was seen at least ten times. The chain uses TRBV7-2 and TRBJ2-5; 7 positions match TRBD1. From germline, CDR1 is SGHTA and CDR2 FQGNSA. V was clipped by 5 bases and J by 4 bases; unmatched bases: 10. This CDR3 is built from 15 residues. The CDR3: CASSPPRQGRETQYF. CDR3 in DNA: TGTGCCAGCAGCCCCCCCCGACAGGGTCGAGAGACCCAGTACTTC.

This clonotype was detected only a few times. This sequence joins TRBV24-1 and TRBJ2-5; the D gene could be TRBD1 or TRBD2 (5 bases each). Germline CDR1 reads KGHDR; CDR2 reads SFDVKD. Between the trimmed V and J ends, which lost 4 bases and 5 bases, there was a span of 16 bases. The CDR3 covers 15 residues. CDR3 region: CATSDPSGTGETQYF. The DNA of the CDR3 is TGTGCCACCAGTGACCCTTCCGGGACGGGGGAGACCCAGTACTTC.

This clonotype came up many times. The chain couples TRBV5-1 to TRBJ2-3; D gene uncertain. V gave up 0 bases and J gave up 0 bases, with 8 bases separating them. CDR3 size: 15 residues. The germline V gene has CDR1 SGHRS and CDR2 YFSETQ. The CDR3 DNA reads as TGCGCCAGCAGCTTGGAATACCCTAGCACAGATACGCAGTATTTT. Encoded protein: CASSLEYPSTDTQYF. Using reference TRBV5-1 and TRBJ2-3 for the parts outside the CDR3, the full variable domain is KAGVTQTPRYLIKTRGQQVTLSCSPISGHRSVSWYQQTPGQGLQFLFEYFSETQRNKGNFPGRFSGRQFSNSRSEMNVSTLELGDSALYLCASSLEYPSTDTQYFGPGTRLTVL.

This clonotype was counted many times. This rearrangement joins TRBV6-2 or TRBV6-3 to TRBJ2-7, with D maybe TRBD1 (6 bases). Deletions cut 6 bases from V and 6 bases from J, with 15 bases between. Germline lookup yields CDR1 MNHEY and CDR2 SVGEGT. The CDR3 has 13 residues. The CDR3 DNA follows: TGTGCCAGCAGCCAGGGGATACGGGGCGAGCAGTACGTC. Amino acids: CASSQGIRGEQYV.

Concerning this clonotype itself: Just one base apart from a much larger clone, this may be a read error. The chain joins TRBV4-3 to TRBJ2-4; 7 nucleotides match TRBD2. Germline CDR1 and CDR2: LGHNA and YSLEER. CDR3 length: 14 residues. The junction had 3 bases not matched to a gene; V was cut back by 1 base and J by 6 bases. The CDR3: CASSQASSGNIQYF. DNA for the CDR3: TGCGCCAGCAGCCAAGCGTCTAGCGGAAACATTCAGTACTTC.

The V gene is TRBV5-6, the J gene TRBJ2-7, with D uncertain. V lost 4 bases to trimming and J lost 0 bases, with 8 bases between them. Germline loops: CDR1 SGHDT, CDR2 YYEEEE. The CDR3 contains 13 residues. In nucleotides, the CDR3 is TGTGCCAGCAGCCCCAGTCTCTCCTACGAGCAGTACGTC. It translates to CASSPSLSYEQYV.

The chain links TRBV5-1 to TRBJ2-2; tentatively, D is TRBD2 (6 bases). V lost 4 bases and J lost 4, with 11 bases in between. This CDR3 is built from 14 residues. Germline lookup yields CDR1 SGHRS and CDR2 YFSETQ. The DNA of the CDR3 is TGCGCCAGCAGCGCGGAGGGTAGCACCGGGGAGCTGTTTTTT. It translates to CASSAEGSTGELFF.

This clonotype showed up many times. V usage is TRBV5-6 and J usage is TRBJ2-3; D perhaps matches TRBD2 (5 bases). In germline, CDR1 is SGHDT, CDR2 YYEEEE. The CDR3 loop spans 14 amino acids. V gave up 10 bases and J gave up 2 bases, with 17 bases separating them. CDR3 bases: TGTGCCCTCTCAGAGGGCGGTAACACAGATACGCAGTATTTT. Its protein product is CALSEGGNTDTQYF.

There are a few counts of this clonotype. The chain links TRBV5-1 to TRBJ1-4; possible D gene TRBD1, 6 bases. V was trimmed by 0 bases and J by 8 bases, leaving 11 bases between them. The CDR3 extends over 14 amino acids. Germline V CDR1 and CDR2: SGHRS, YFSETQ. The CDR3 coding sequence is TGCGCCAGCAGCTTGGATGGGACATGGGAAAAACTGTTTTTT. Translation: CASSLDGTWEKLFF.

The table lists this clonotype with a few counts. This chain joins TRBV7-2 and TRBJ1-2, with TRBD1 as a possible D gene (6 bases). The CDR3 spans 17 residues. V was cut by 2 bases and J by 4 bases, with 20 bases left in between. CDR1 SGHTA and CDR2 FQGNSA come from the germline V gene. The CDR3 loop is CASSLYPGAGLSYGYTF. In nucleotides, the CDR3 is TGTGCCAGCAGCTTATACCCGGGGGCAGGCCTCTCCTATGGCTACACCTTC.

The rearrangement joins TRBV5-1 to TRBJ2-5, with TRBD2 matching over 9 bases. Germline lookup yields CDR1 SGHRS and CDR2 YFSETQ. With 1 base clipped from V and 4 bases from J, the junction kept 5 bases outside the gene matches. There are 15 residues in the CDR3. DNA for the CDR3: TGCGCCAGCAGCTTGATGAGACTAGCGGCAGAGACCCAGTACTTC. Protein sequence: CASSLMRLAAETQYF.

This clonotype has ten or more counts. This rearrangement joins TRBV11-2 to TRBJ2-3; D gene unclear. Looked up from germline, CDR1 is SGHAT and CDR2 is FQNNGV. The CDR3 runs to 13 residues. The V end was cut by 0 bases, the J end by 3 bases, with 4 bases between. The CDR3 loop is CASSLDRTDTQYF. CDR3 nucleotide sequence: TGTGCCAGCAGCTTAGATCGGACAGATACGCAGTATTTT. The full variable domain, in which reference TRBV11-2 and TRBJ2-3 provide the parts outside the CDR3, is EAGVAQSPRYKIIEKRQSVAFWCNPISGHATLYWYQQILGQGPKLLIQFQNNGVVDDSQLPKDRFSAERLKGVDSTLKIQPAKLEDSAVYLCASSLDRTDTQYFGPGTRLTVL.

This clonotype was counted between two and nine times. V gene TRBV7-6 combines with J gene TRBJ2-1, with D uncertain. This CDR3 comprises 12 residues. Trimming cost V 4 bases and J 6 bases, with 7 bases left between them. Germline-derived CDR1 and CDR2 are SGHVS and FNYEAQ. This chain's CDR3 is CASSSYSNEQFF. The CDR3 DNA reads TGTGCCAGCAGCTCATATTCCAATGAGCAGTTCTTC.

This clonotype has a count of ten or more. The rearrangement links TRBV6-5 to TRBJ2-7; D call uncertain. Germline-derived CDR1 and CDR2 are MNHEY and SVGAGI. The V end was cut by 7 bases, the J end by 2 bases, with 12 bases between. CDR3 size: 13 residues. CDR3 sequence: CASNSPATYEQYV. The CDR3 nucleotides are TGTGCCAGCAACAGCCCGGCCACCTACGAGCAGTACGTC.

Details on this clonotype: Since a much larger clone is just one base distant, this may be a read error. The chain is built from TRBV9 and TRBJ2-1; D might be TRBD2 (5 bases). Trimming shortened V by 2 bases and J by 8 bases, and 17 bases separated the two germline ends. Germline CDR1 and CDR2: SGDLS and YYNGEE. The CDR3 totals 15 residues. The CDR3 sequence is CASSVGLRNGYEQFF. The CDR3 bases are TGTGCCAGCAGCGTCGGACTGAGAAACGGATATGAGCAGTTCTTC.

There are many counts of this clonotype. The chain employs TRBV5-1 and TRBJ1-4, with D tentatively TRBD1 (5 bases). The germline CDR1 and CDR2 sequences are SGHRS and YFSETQ. The V and J ends lost 1 base and 7 bases respectively, with 11 bases between them. The CDR3 has 14 amino acids. CDR3 region: CASSLTGAAEKLFF. In nucleotides, the CDR3 is TGCGCCAGCAGCTTGACCGGGGCGGCTGAAAAACTGTTTTTT.

The chain links TRBV10-3 to TRBJ1-4; a weak D match, TRBD1 (5 bases). V gave up 6 bases and J gave up 5 bases, with 19 bases separating them. From germline, CDR1 is ENHRY and CDR2 SYGVKD. This CDR3 has 16 amino acids. CDR3 amino acids: CAIRANPGTDNEKLFF. The CDR3 DNA is TGTGCCATCAGGGCAAACCCCGGGACCGACAATGAAAAACTGTTTTTT.

This clonotype was seen at least ten times. The chain carries TRBV12-3 or TRBV12-4 and TRBJ1-2; possible D gene TRBD1, 6 bases. V lost 6 bases and J lost 7, with 12 bases in between. The CDR3 sequence is 12 residues long. The CDR3 nucleotides are TGTGCCAGCAGCCAGGGGATCATTGGCTACACCTTC. Translating it yields CASSQGIIGYTF.